This T cell receptor beta chain comes out of a study of cytomegalovirus exposure and HLA in healthy donors. Broader study findings: Overall, roughly 150 TCR beta chains were annotated as cytomegalovirus-associated. The authors considered a cluster of highly shared sequence variants likely to be a sequencing artifact. Specificity for CMV antigens was confirmed in vitro for a few of the CMV-associated chains. When analyzed later, a missense DCLRE1C variant was found to be linked to TCR beta V- and J-gene trimming.

The PCR employed 60 Vbeta primers together with 13 Jbeta primers. Profiled with immunoSEQ multiplex PCR; TCRdb holds only in-frame clones, not every one. The sample shows some 150,000 clones, roughly 76% of them seen only once. For this clone: Antigen unknown. Other nucleotide sequences in the sample specify the same CDR3.

Trimming left V 5 bases short and J 1 base short, with 8 bases between. Germline CDR1 is SGHTA and CDR2 is FQGTGA. The CDR3 length is 13 residues. The sequenced material came from PBMCs. This chain uses TRBV7-3 with TRBJ1-1; tentative D call: TRBD1 (5 bases). This receptor was identified in a female donor in good health and CMV-seronegative. The DNA for the CDR3 is TGTGCCAGCAGCCGAGACAGGAACACTGAAGCTTTCTTT. It translates to CASSRDRNTEAFF.